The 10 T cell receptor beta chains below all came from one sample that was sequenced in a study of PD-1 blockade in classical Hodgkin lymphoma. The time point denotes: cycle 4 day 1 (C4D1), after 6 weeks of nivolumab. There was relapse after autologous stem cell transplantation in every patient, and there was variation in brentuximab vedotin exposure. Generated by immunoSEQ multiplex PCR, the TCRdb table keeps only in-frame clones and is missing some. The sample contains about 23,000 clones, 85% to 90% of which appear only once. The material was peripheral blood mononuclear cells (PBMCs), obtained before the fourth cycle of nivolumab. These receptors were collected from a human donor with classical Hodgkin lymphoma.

CDR3 sequence: CASRRTSGVPQETQYF. Here the CDR3 DNA reads TGTGCCAGCCGCCGGACTAGCGGAGTCCCACAAGAGACCCAGTACTTC. The rearrangement links TRBV27 to TRBJ2-5; 10 bases line up with TRBD2. This CDR3 contains 16 residues. The V gene's germline CDR1 is MNHEY and CDR2 SMNVEV (reference sequence). The junction had 11 bases not matched to a gene; V was cut back by 8 bases and J by 2 bases.

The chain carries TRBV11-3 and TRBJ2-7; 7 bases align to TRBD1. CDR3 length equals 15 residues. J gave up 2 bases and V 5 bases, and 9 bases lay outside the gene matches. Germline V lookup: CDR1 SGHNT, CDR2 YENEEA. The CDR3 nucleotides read TGTGCCAGCAGCGCAGGGGGAGAGATACCCTACGAGCAGTACTTC. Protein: CASSAGGEIPYEQYF.

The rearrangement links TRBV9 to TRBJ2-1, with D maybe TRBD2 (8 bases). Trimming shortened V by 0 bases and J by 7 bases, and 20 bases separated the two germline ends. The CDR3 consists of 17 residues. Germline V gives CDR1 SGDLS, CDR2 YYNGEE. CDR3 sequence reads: CASSVEGAGGSWNEQFF. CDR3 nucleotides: TGTGCCAGCAGCGTAGAGGGGGCGGGAGGATCTTGGAATGAGCAGTTCTTC.

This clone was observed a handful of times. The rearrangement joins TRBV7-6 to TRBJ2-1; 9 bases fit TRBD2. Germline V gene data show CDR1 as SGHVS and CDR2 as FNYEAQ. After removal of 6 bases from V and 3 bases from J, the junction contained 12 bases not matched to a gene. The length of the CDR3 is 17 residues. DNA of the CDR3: TGTGCCAGCAGTATAGAGGCTAGCGGGACTCACTACAATGAGCAGTTCTTC. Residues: CASSIEASGTHYNEQFF.

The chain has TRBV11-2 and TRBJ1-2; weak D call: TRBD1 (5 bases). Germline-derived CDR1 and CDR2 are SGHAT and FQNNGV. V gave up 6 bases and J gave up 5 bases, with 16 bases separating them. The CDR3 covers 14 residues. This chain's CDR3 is CASSFGGMGYGYTF. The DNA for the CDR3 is TGTGCCAGCAGTTTCGGGGGGATGGGTTATGGCTACACCTTC.

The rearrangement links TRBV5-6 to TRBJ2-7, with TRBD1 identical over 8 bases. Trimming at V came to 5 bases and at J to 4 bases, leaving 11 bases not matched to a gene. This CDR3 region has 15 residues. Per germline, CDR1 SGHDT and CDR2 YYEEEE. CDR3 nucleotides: TGTGCCAGCAGAGCCTCCGGGACAGGAGGTTACGAGCAGTACTTC. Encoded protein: CASRASGTGGYEQYF.

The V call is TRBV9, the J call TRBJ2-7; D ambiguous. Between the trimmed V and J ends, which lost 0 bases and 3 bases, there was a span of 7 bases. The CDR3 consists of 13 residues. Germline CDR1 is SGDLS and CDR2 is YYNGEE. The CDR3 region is CASSVADFYEQYF. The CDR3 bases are TGTGCCAGCAGCGTAGCGGATTTCTACGAGCAGTACTTC.

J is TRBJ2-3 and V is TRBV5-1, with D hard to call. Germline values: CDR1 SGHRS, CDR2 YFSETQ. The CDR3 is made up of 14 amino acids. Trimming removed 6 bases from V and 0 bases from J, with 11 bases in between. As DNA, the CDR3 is TGCGCCAGCAAGTATGGTGGGAGCACAGATACGCAGTATTTT. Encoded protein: CASKYGGSTDTQYF.

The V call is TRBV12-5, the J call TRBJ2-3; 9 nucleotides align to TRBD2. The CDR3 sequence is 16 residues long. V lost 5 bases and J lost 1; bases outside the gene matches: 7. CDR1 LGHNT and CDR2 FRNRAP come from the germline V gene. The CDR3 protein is CASGTQGGRGTDTQYF. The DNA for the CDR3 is TGTGCTAGTGGTACCCAGGGCGGGAGGGGCACAGATACGCAGTATTTT.

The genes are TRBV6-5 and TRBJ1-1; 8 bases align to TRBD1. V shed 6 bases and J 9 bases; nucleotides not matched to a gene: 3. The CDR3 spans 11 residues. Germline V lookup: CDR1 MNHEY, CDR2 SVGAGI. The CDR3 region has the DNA TGTGCCAGCAGCCGGGACAGGAAAGCTTTCTTT. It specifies CASSRDRKAFF.